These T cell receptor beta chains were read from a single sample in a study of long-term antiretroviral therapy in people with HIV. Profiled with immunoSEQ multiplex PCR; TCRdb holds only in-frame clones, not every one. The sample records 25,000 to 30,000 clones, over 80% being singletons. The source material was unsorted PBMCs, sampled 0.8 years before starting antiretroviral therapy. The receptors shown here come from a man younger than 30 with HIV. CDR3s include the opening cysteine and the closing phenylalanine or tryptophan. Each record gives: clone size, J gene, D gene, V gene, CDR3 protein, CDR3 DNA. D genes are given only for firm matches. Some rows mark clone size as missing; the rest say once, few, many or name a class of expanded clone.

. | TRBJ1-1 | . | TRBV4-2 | CASSQEPGHPNTEAFF | TGTGCCAGCAGCCAAGAACCGGGACACCCGAACACTGAAGCTTTCTTT
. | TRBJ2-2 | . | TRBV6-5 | CASRPQGNTGELFF | TGTGCCAGCAGACCCCAGGGGAACACCGGGGAGCTGTTTTTT
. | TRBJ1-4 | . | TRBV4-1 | CASSQVDSRRGKLFF | TGCGCCAGCAGCCAAGTCGACAGCAGGCGTGGAAAACTGTTTTTT
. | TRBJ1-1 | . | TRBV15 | CATSRVNTEAFF | TGTGCCACCAGCAGAGTGAACACTGAAGCTTTCTTT
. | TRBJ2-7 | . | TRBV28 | CASRVPGYEQYF | TGTGCCAGCAGGGTCCCCGGCTACGAGCAGTACTTC
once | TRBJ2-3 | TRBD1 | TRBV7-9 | CASSDSGQGGTDTQYF | TGTGCCAGCAGCGACTCAGGACAGGGAGGCACAGATACGCAGTATTTT
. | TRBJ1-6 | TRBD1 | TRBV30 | CAWSGPGTAGTSILHF | TGTGCCTGGAGCGGCCCCGGGACAGCCGGGACTAGTATCCTCCACTTT
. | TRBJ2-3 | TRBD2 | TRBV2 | CASSPPRTSGTDTQYF | TGTGCCAGCAGCCCCCCTCGGACTAGCGGCACAGATACGCAGTATTTT
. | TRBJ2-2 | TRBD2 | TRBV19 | CASAPSGTNTGELFF | TGTGCCAGTGCCCCGAGCGGGACGAACACCGGGGAGCTGTTTTTT
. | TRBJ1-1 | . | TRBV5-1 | CASSERALGSGSTAFF | TGCGCCAGCAGCGAAAGGGCTTTAGGGAGTGGATCGACAGCTTTCTTT
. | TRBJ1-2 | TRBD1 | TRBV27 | CASSLSRGQGARSGYTF | TGTGCCAGCAGTCTCTCCAGGGGACAGGGGGCGCGGAGTGGCTACACCTTC
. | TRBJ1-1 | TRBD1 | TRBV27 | CASSLSQGGIAFF | TGTGCCAGCAGTTTATCCCAGGGGGGGATAGCTTTCTTT
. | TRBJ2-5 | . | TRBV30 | CAWMLINQETQYF | TGTGCCTGGATGTTAATTAACCAAGAGACCCAGTACTTC
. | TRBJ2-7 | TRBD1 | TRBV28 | CASIGGTGFSEQYF | TGTGCCAGCATAGGGGGGACAGGGTTTTCCGAGCAGTACTTC
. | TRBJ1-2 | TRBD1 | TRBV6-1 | CASSEDYRGDYGYTF | TGTGCCAGCAGTGAAGACTACAGGGGGGACTATGGCTACACCTTC
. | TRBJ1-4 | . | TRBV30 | CAWTDRSTNEKLFF | TGTGCCTGGACGGACAGATCAACTAATGAAAAACTGTTTTTT
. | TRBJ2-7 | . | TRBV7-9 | CATTRDNYEQYF | TGTGCCACCACCCGGGACAACTACGAGCAGTACTTC
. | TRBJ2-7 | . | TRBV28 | CASSRRDKSYEQYF | TGTGCCAGCAGTCGCCGGGACAAAAGCTACGAGCAGTACTTC
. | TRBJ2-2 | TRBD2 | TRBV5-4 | CASSLGRGGNTGELFF | TGTGCCAGCAGCTTGGGCCGGGGGGGGAACACCGGGGAGCTGTTTTTT
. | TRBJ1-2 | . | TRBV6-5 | CASSYLRTGGGYGYTF | TGTGCCAGCAGTTACCTAAGGACCGGCGGAGGCTATGGCTACACCTTC
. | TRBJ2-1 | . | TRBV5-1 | CASSPGRGSYNEQFF | TGCGCCAGCAGCCCCGGCAGGGGTTCCTACAATGAGCAGTTCTTC
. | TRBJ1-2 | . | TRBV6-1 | CASRIPGRRHGYTF | TGTGCCAGCAGGATACCAGGGAGGAGGCATGGCTACACCTTC
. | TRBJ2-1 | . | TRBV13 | CASSLGDQRAEQFF | TGTGCCAGCAGCTTAGGAGACCAGAGAGCTGAGCAGTTCTTC
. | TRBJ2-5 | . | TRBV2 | CASSGLQETQYF | TGTGCCAGCTCGGGTCTACAAGAGACCCAGTACTTC
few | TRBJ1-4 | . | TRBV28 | CASSRASTNEKLFF | TGTGCCAGCAGCAGGGCTTCAACTAATGAAAAACTGTTTTTT
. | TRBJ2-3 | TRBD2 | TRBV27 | CASRAPIAGGPPDTQYF | TGTGCCAGCAGGGCCCCGATAGCGGGAGGGCCCCCAGATACGCAGTATTTT
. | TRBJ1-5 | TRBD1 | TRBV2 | CASSETGTGALSNQPQHF | TGTGCCAGCAGCGAGACAGGGACAGGGGCCCTTAGCAATCAGCCCCAGCATTTT
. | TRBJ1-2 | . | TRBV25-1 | CASSGYRGVIYGYTF | TGTGCCAGCAGTGGGTATCGCGGGGTAATCTATGGCTACACCTTC
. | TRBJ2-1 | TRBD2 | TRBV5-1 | CASSMGLAGPYNEQFF | TGCGCCAGCAGCATGGGACTAGCGGGGCCCTACAATGAGCAGTTCTTC
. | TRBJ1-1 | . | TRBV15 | CATSRVTGGVGMNTEAFF | TGTGCCACCAGCAGAGTAACGGGAGGGGTCGGCATGAACACTGAAGCTTTCTTT
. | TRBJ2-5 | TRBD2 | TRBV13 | CASSRGGEETQYF | TGTGCCAGCAGCCGTGGGGGGGAAGAGACCCAGTACTTC
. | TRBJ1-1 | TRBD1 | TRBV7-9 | CASSTWTGGAEAFF | TGTGCCAGCAGCACTTGGACAGGCGGGGCTGAAGCTTTCTTT
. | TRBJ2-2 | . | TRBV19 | CAALVGTGELFF | TGTGCCGCCCTTGTGGGCACCGGGGAGCTGTTTTTT
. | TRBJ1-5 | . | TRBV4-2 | CASSHRAYSNQPQHF | TGTGCCAGCAGCCACAGGGCTTATAGCAATCAGCCCCAGCATTTT
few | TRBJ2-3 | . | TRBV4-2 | CASSQTFRSTDTQYF | TGTGCCAGCAGCCAGACCTTCCGTAGTACAGATACGCAGTATTTT
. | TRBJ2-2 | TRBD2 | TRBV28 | CASFPGLANTGELFF | TGTGCCAGCTTTCCGGGACTAGCGAACACCGGGGAGCTGTTTTTT
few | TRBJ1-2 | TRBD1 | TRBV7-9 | CASSPGTGAIGYTF | TGTGCCAGCAGCCCAGGGACAGGAGCGATTGGCTACACCTTC
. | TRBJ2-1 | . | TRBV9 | CASSVWGSSYNEQFF | TGTGCCAGCAGCGTTTGGGGGAGCTCCTACAATGAGCAGTTCTTC
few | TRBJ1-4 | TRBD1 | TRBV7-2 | CASRGKGAEKLFF | TGTGCCAGCAGGGGGAAGGGGGCGGAAAAACTGTTTTTT
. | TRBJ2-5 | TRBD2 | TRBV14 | CASSQALAVQETQYF | TGTGCCAGCAGCCAAGCCCTAGCGGTACAAGAGACCCAGTACTTC
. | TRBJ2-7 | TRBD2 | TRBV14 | CASSPAGGGYEQYF | TGTGCCAGCAGCCCAGCCGGGGGGGGCTACGAGCAGTACTTC
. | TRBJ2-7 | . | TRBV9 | CASSVSGAGEQYF | TGTGCCAGCAGCGTCTCAGGCGCGGGGGAGCAGTACTTC
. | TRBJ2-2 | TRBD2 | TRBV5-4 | CASSSAGGPAGELFF | TGTGCCAGCAGCTCGGCGGGAGGGCCTGCCGGGGAGCTGTTTTTT
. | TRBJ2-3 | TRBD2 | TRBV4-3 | CASSQVLAGEGDTQYF | TGCGCCAGCAGCCAAGTCCTAGCGGGAGAAGGAGATACGCAGTATTTT
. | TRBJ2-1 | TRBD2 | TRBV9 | CASSVAGEGNEQFF | TGTGCCAGCAGCGTAGCGGGGGAGGGTAATGAGCAGTTCTTC
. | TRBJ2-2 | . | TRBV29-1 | CSARGATGELFF | TGCAGCGCCCGCGGGGCCACCGGGGAGCTGTTTTTT
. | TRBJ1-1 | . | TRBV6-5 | CASSYSGLAEAFF | TGTGCCAGCAGTTATTCAGGTTTGGCTGAAGCTTTCTTT
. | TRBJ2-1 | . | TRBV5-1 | CASSLERPAYNEQFF | TGCGCCAGCAGCTTGGAACGGCCAGCCTACAATGAGCAGTTCTTC
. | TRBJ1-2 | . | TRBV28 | CASSSPTGDYTF | TGTGCCAGCAGTTCTCCTACTGGCGACTACACCTTC
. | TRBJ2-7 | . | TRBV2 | CASRSGRTYEQYF | TGTGCCAGCAGATCGGGACGGACCTACGAGCAGTACTTC
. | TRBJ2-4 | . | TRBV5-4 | CASSSPGSRAKNIQYF | TGTGCCAGCAGCTCCCCAGGGAGTCGGGCCAAAAACATTCAGTACTTC
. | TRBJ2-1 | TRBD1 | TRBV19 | CASSILDRDNEQFF | TGTGCCAGTAGCATATTGGACAGGGACAATGAGCAGTTCTTC
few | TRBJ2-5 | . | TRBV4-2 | CASSQGLQETQYF | TGTGCCAGCAGCCAAGGCCTACAAGAGACCCAGTACTTC
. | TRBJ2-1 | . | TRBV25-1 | CASSVPGDHNEQFF | TGTGCCAGCAGTGTTCCAGGAGACCACAATGAGCAGTTCTTC
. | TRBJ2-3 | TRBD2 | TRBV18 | CASSPTSGSTDTQYF | TGTGCCAGCTCACCGACTAGCGGGAGCACAGATACGCAGTATTTT
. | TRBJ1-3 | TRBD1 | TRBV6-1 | CASSGRTGNSGNTIYF | TGTGCCAGCAGTGGAAGGACAGGGAACTCTGGAAACACCATATATTTT
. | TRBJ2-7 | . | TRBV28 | CASSLVGETYEQYF | TGTGCCAGCAGTTTAGTGGGTGAGACCTACGAGCAGTACTTC
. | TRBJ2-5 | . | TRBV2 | CASKSQETQYF | TGTGCCAGCAAGAGTCAAGAGACCCAGTACTTC
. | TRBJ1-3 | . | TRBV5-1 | CASSPRSDSGNTIYF | TGCGCCAGCAGCCCGAGATCTGACTCTGGAAACACCATATATTTT